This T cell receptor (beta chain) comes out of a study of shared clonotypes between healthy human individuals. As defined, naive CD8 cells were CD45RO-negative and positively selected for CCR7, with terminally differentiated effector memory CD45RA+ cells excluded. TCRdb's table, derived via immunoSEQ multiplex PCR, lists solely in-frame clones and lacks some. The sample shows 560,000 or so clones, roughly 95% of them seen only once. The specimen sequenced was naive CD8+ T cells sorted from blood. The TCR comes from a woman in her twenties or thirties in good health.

This CDR3 is CASSPSGLAVYNEQFF. The DNA of the CDR3 is TGTGCCAGCAGCCCTTCGGGACTAGCGGTCTACAATGAGCAGTTCTTC. The chain uses TRBV11-3 and TRBJ2-1, with 11 bases aligning to TRBD2. V was pared by 5 bases and J by 3 bases, with 6 bases of the junction left unmatched. The CDR3 totals 16 residues. The germline V gene encodes CDR1 SGHNT and CDR2 YENEEA.